The 18 T cell receptor beta chains below all came from one sample that was sequenced in a study of CD8 T cells in Susac syndrome. With random hexamers, reverse transcription was performed on about 0.5 to 1 ug of RNA. TCRdb itself ran the immunoSEQ multiplex PCR reads through MiXCR, one entry per CDR3 protein. The repertoire holds 250,000 to 300,000 distinct CDR3 sequences, 70% to 90% seen once, with 0.18% in the top ten. The sequencing sample was made of CD8+ T cells from PBMCs. The receptor set was obtained from a human donor with multiple sclerosis.

The chain recombines TRBV28 with TRBJ2-7; D unresolved. Trimming stripped 6 bases from V and 2 bases from J, with 14 bases between. The V gene's germline CDR1 is MDHEN and CDR2 SYDVKM. The CDR3 totals 14 residues. The CDR3 coding sequence is TGTGCCAGCAGGCCCGCCGGTGATACCTACGAGCAGTACTTC. Its translation: CASRPAGDTYEQYF.

The chain recombines TRBV13 with TRBJ2-7, with D perhaps being TRBD1 or TRBD2 (5 bases each). Germline V lookup: CDR1 PRHDT, CDR2 FYEKMQ (reference sequence). Deletions cut 5 bases from V and 3 bases from J, with 11 bases between. CDR3 length: 13 residues. The chain's CDR3 is CASSRGPGYEQYF. CDR3 sequence (DNA): TGTGCCAGCAGCCGGGGACCGGGCTACGAGCAGTACTTC.

This rearrangement joins TRBV30 to TRBJ1-5, with 8 bases aligning to TRBD1. This CDR3 region has 14 residues. From germline, CDR1 is GTSNPN and CDR2 SVGIG (reference sequence). J lost 3 bases, V lost 5 bases, and 6 bases had no gene match. CDR3 bases: TGTGCCTGGCAGACAGGGGAGGACAATCAGCCCCAGCATTTT. Protein sequence: CAWQTGEDNQPQHF.

This clonotype was recorded only once. J is TRBJ1-1 and V is TRBV7-9; D not resolved. The V gene lost 2 bases and the J gene lost 5 bases, with 12 bases spanning the gap. CDR1 is SEHNR and CDR2 is FQNEAQ in the germline V gene (reference sequence). The CDR3 loop spans 14 amino acids. The CDR3 loop is CASSLYLGKTEAFF. The CDR3 bases are TGTGCCAGCAGCTTATACCTTGGGAAGACTGAAGCTTTCTTT. Filled out from reference TRBV7-9 and TRBJ1-1, the complete variable domain reads DTGVSQNPRHKITKRGQNVTFRCDPISEHNRLYWYRQTLGQGPEFLTYFQNEAQLEKSRLLSDRFSAERPKGSFSTLEIQRTEQGDSAMYLCASSLYLGKTEAFFGQGTRLTVV.

This clonotype was recorded only once. The rearrangement joins TRBV27 to TRBJ2-1; 8 bases line up with TRBD2. The CDR3 contains 15 residues. V was clipped by 0 bases and J by 7 bases; unmatched bases: 5. Germline V gives CDR1 MNHEY, CDR2 SMNVEV (reference sequence). The CDR3 coding sequence is TGTGCCAGCAGTTTATCGTCCGGGACTAGTAATGAGCAGTTCTTC. Translating gives CASSLSSGTSNEQFF.

The V and J genes are TRBV27 and TRBJ2-3, with D hard to call. CDR3 length equals 13 residues. V was cut by 4 bases and J by 3 bases, with 8 bases left in between. The germline V gene encodes CDR1 MNHEY and CDR2 SMNVEV (reference sequence). This CDR3 reads CASSSPPTDTQYF. CDR3 sequence (DNA): TGTGCCAGCAGTTCCCCCCCTACAGATACGCAGTATTTT.

V usage is TRBV27 and J usage is TRBJ1-1; TRBD1 is a possible D gene (5 bases). Germline V gene data show CDR1 as MNHEY and CDR2 as SMNVEV (reference sequence). The CDR3 sequence is 13 residues long. Trimming stripped 0 bases from V and 8 bases from J, with 10 bases between. The CDR3 DNA follows: TGTGCCAGCAGTTTATCAGGCAGGGTAGAAGCTTTCTTT. Encoded protein: CASSLSGRVEAFF.

The table lists this clonotype with a few counts. The genes are TRBV10-3 and TRBJ2-6; TRBD1 matches at 10 bases. The J segment lost 0 bases and the V segment lost 3 bases, leaving 5 bases of the junction unmatched. The CDR3 is made up of 18 amino acids. Germline V gene sequence: CDR1 ENHRY, CDR2 SYGVKD. The DNA for the CDR3 is TGTGCCATCAGTGACTTTGGACAGGGGGGCTCTGGGGCCAACGTCCTGACTTTC. This gives the protein CAISDFGQGGSGANVLTF.

The rearrangement links TRBV27 to TRBJ2-1, with D uncertain. Trimming took 7 bases from V and 0 from J, leaving 7 bases between them. CDR3 length: 13 residues. Germline V gene lookup returns CDR1 MNHEY and CDR2 SMNVEV (reference sequence). CDR3 loop: CASTTNSYNEQFF. The CDR3 nucleotides are TGTGCCAGCACGACAAACTCCTACAATGAGCAGTTCTTC.

This rearrangement joins TRBV28 to TRBJ2-2, with 8 bases fitting TRBD2. From germline, CDR1 is MDHEN and CDR2 SYDVKM. V dropped 5 bases and J dropped 1; count of bases not matched to a gene: 6. This CDR3 comprises 16 residues. The CDR3 region is CASSLLLAVNTGELFF. Here the CDR3 DNA reads TGTGCCAGCAGTCTCCTACTAGCGGTGAACACCGGGGAGCTGTTTTTT.

The chain employs TRBV7-9 and TRBJ2-7; D is ambiguous. V lost 6 bases and J 1 base, leaving 13 bases between the germline ends. CDR3 length: 14 residues. Germline V CDR1 and CDR2: SEHNR, FQNEAQ (reference sequence). The CDR3 DNA sequence: TGTGCCAGCAGATCTTCGACTGGTTCCTACGAGCAGTACTTC. As protein: CASRSSTGSYEQYF.

The chain recombines TRBV25-1 with TRBJ1-1; D may be TRBD1 (5 bases). Germline V CDR1 and CDR2: MGHDK, SYGVNS. Between the trimmed V and J ends, which lost 4 bases and 5 bases, there was a span of 11 bases. The CDR3 loop spans 13 amino acids. CDR3 sequence (DNA): TGTGCCAGCAGTGCCGGGACTGGTACTGAAGCTTTCTTT. Translated, it gives CASSAGTGTEAFF.

The rearrangement joins TRBV29-1 to TRBJ1-2, with a tentative D call TRBD1 (5 bases). Trimming took off 6 bases at V and 7 bases at J, with 15 bases between the two ends. Looked up from germline, CDR1 is SQVTM and CDR2 is ANQGSEA. The CDR3 runs 12 residues. In DNA, the CDR3 is TGCAGCGTACGGGGGAAACGGGGTGGCTACACCTTC. Its translation: CSVRGKRGGYTF.

V is TRBV6-4 and J is TRBJ2-1, with 7 positions matching TRBD2. J lost 6 bases, V lost 3 bases, and 8 bases had no gene match. Germline V gene lookup returns CDR1 MRHNA and CDR2 SNTAGT. The CDR3 runs 15 residues. CDR3 amino acids: CASSDLAGASNEQFF. The CDR3 coding sequence is TGTGCCAGCAGTGATTTGGCGGGAGCCTCCAATGAGCAGTTCTTC.

V and J are TRBV19 and TRBJ1-1; a possible D gene is TRBD1 (5 bases). Germline V gene sequence: CDR1 LNHDA, CDR2 SQIVND (reference sequence). The CDR3 has 14 residues. V dropped 5 bases and J dropped 5 bases, with 15 bases sitting between them. The CDR3 spells CASSSLGTGTEAFF. CDR3 nucleotide sequence: TGTGCCAGTAGTTCCCTGGGGACGGGAACTGAAGCTTTCTTT.

The chain links TRBV15 to TRBJ2-1; maybe TRBD1 (6 bases). The germline V gene encodes CDR1 LNHNV and CDR2 YYDKDF (reference sequence). With 7 bases removed from V and 5 bases from J, the gap between germline ends came to 15 bases. The CDR3 consists of 14 residues. The CDR3 bases are TGTGCCACCACCGCCGACAGGTTGGACAATGAGCAGTTCTTC. This translates into CATTADRLDNEQFF. The variable domain in full, completed from reference TRBV15 and TRBJ2-1, reads DAMVIQNPRYQVTQFGKPVTLSCSQTLNHNVMYWYQQKSSQAPKLLFHYYDKDFNNEADTPDNFQSRRPNTSFCFLDIRSPGLGDTAMYLCATTADRLDNEQFFGPGTRLTVL.

The J gene is TRBJ2-7, the V gene TRBV27; 8 bases are shared with TRBD1. Germline-derived CDR1 and CDR2 are MNHEY and SMNVEV (reference sequence). The CDR3 runs to 13 residues. V was clipped by 7 bases and J by 3 bases; unmatched bases: 5. CDR3 DNA sequence: TGTGCCAGCACCCTCGGGACAGGCTACGAGCAGTACTTC. Its translation is CASTLGTGYEQYF.

The V gene is TRBV19, the J gene TRBJ2-7; D gene ambiguous. The CDR3 loop spans 14 amino acids. The germline V gene encodes CDR1 LNHDA and CDR2 SQIVND (reference sequence). V dropped 5 bases and J dropped 3 bases, with 14 bases sitting between them. DNA for the CDR3: TGTGCCAGTAGTCCGTTTGGGGTACTCTACGAGCAGTACTTC. Protein: CASSPFGVLYEQYF.